The source of this T cell receptor (beta chain) is a study of siplizumab effects on memory and regulatory T cells. Study findings and constraints: Naive T cells seemed more diverse than memory cells; they also seemed major alloresponse contributors. Roughly 75-95% of proliferating clones (CD4+ or CD8+) could not be assigned a naive or memory phenotype. Alloreactive clones mapping to unstimulated subsets formed only a minor fraction.

Each sample had around 110,000 TCR templates assayed. Measured with immunoSEQ multiplex PCR; TCRdb has only the in-frame clones, and not every one. In the table there are 110,000 or so clones, about 91% of which are singletons. Of note for this clone: What it binds is not known.

Trimming cost V 11 bases and J 0 bases, with 20 bases left between them. The CDR3 sequence is 15 residues long. CDR1 and CDR2 from the germline V gene are LNHDA and SQIVND (reference sequence). The V gene is TRBV19, the J gene TRBJ2-7; D tentatively fits TRBD1 or TRBD2 (5 bases each). The TCR originated in a human donor in good health. Source material: Tregs sorted from blood. This CDR3 reads CAVERGQGSSYEQYF. In DNA, the CDR3 is TGTGCCGTCGAAAGAGGGCAGGGCTCCTCCTACGAGCAGTACTTC.